These T cell receptor beta chains were read from a single sample in a study of regulatory T cells in long-lasting Graves disease. TCRdb re-derived calls from the multiplex PCR reads in MiXCR, one entry per CDR3 protein. Of approximately 440,000 distinct CDR3 sequences listed, 20% to 25% are singletons. Here the sequenced sample was peripheral blood mononuclear cells (PBMCs), taken when the disease was refractory, from a patient treated with antithyroid drugs. The receptors originated from a female donor with Graves disease. CDR3s include the opening cysteine and the closing phenylalanine or tryptophan.

v_gene: TRBV30; j_gene: TRBJ1-2; CDR3aa: CAWIEWARGYTF
v_gene: TRBV6-5; j_gene: TRBJ1-1; CDR3aa: CASSYGVGWDTEAFF
v_gene: TRBV28; j_gene: TRBJ2-1; CDR3aa: CASSFRGNEQFF
v_gene: TRBV6-2/TRBV6-3; j_gene: TRBJ2-7; CDR3aa: CASSEAATGTGGFNEQYF
v_gene: TRBV12-3/TRBV12-4; j_gene: TRBJ2-5; CDR3aa: CASSLTHREIWGQETQYF
v_gene: TRBV6-1; j_gene: TRBJ2-1; CDR3aa: CASTKGTEQFF
v_gene: TRBV2; j_gene: TRBJ1-5; CDR3aa: CASKGQGGNQPQHF
v_gene: TRBV29-1; j_gene: TRBJ1-1; CDR3aa: CSVEDDAPDSKVSTEAFF
v_gene: TRBV6-1; j_gene: TRBJ1-3; CDR3aa: CASRIHGQGAPGNTIYF
v_gene: TRBV9; j_gene: TRBJ1-2; CDR3aa: CASSVQGHGYTF
v_gene: TRBV27; j_gene: TRBJ1-4; CDR3aa: CASSTRDGNNEKLFF
v_gene: TRBV19; j_gene: TRBJ1-5; CDR3aa: CASSTASTGFSNQPQHF
v_gene: TRBV25-1; j_gene: TRBJ1-1; CDR3aa: CASSQSGRITEAFF
v_gene: TRBV3-1; j_gene: TRBJ1-5; CDR3aa: CASSQDMGSTEPQHF
v_gene: TRBV2; j_gene: TRBJ1-2; CDR3aa: CAERVEWVLGYGYTF
v_gene: TRBV15; j_gene: TRBJ1-1; CDR3aa: CATSRDSFLDTEAFF
v_gene: TRBV24-1; j_gene: TRBJ2-5; CDR3aa: CATSDWTEETQYF
v_gene: TRBV19; j_gene: TRBJ1-2; CDR3aa: CASSPEDGLGYTF
v_gene: TRBV6-9; j_gene: TRBJ1-4; CDR3aa: CASSSRVGNEKLFF
v_gene: TRBV14; j_gene: TRBJ2-2; CDR3aa: CASSQDTRGSWAPVPGELFF
v_gene: TRBV4-1; j_gene: TRBJ1-3; CDR3aa: CASSHPGTSGNTIYF
v_gene: TRBV7-9; j_gene: TRBJ1-2; CDR3aa: CASSSQDRLAYGYTF
v_gene: TRBV2; j_gene: TRBJ2-7; CDR3aa: CASSVLGVYF
v_gene: TRBV28; j_gene: TRBJ2-3; CDR3aa: CASSHRGTDTQYF
v_gene: TRBV19; j_gene: TRBJ1-5; CDR3aa: CASSIDRDQPQHF
v_gene: TRBV2; j_gene: TRBJ2-7; CDR3aa: CASRRVPGTSGSEQYF
v_gene: TRBV5-6; j_gene: TRBJ2-5; CDR3aa: CASSLDPGGETQYF
v_gene: TRBV12-3/TRBV12-4; j_gene: TRBJ2-7; CDR3aa: CATRTSENYEQYF
v_gene: TRBV10-3; j_gene: TRBJ1-6; CDR3aa: CAISWDPNSPLHF
v_gene: TRBV3-1; j_gene: TRBJ2-7; CDR3aa: CASSQWGFAYEQYF
v_gene: TRBV30; j_gene: TRBJ1-6; CDR3aa: CAWSVPRGASSYNSPLHF
v_gene: TRBV20-1; j_gene: TRBJ1-5; CDR3aa: CNARRPDTDQPQHF
v_gene: TRBV14; j_gene: TRBJ1-1; CDR3aa: CASSQDWNSPNTEAFF
v_gene: TRBV6-2/TRBV6-3; j_gene: TRBJ1-2; CDR3aa: CASSYSVAGSGYTF
v_gene: TRBV9; j_gene: TRBJ2-2; CDR3aa: CASSAKGEGHGELFF
v_gene: TRBV20-1; j_gene: TRBJ2-7; CDR3aa: CSAARQDYEQYF
v_gene: TRBV5-1; j_gene: TRBJ1-2; CDR3aa: CASSFDRVDGYTF
v_gene: TRBV18; j_gene: TRBJ1-2; CDR3aa: CASSPPRTGVGSHGYTF
v_gene: TRBV7-9; j_gene: TRBJ2-7; CDR3aa: CASSVVASGGEQYF
v_gene: TRBV14; j_gene: TRBJ2-5; CDR3aa: CASSPQGGTVSAFQETQYF
v_gene: TRBV7-2; j_gene: TRBJ2-7; CDR3aa: CASSPSGSWNEQYF
v_gene: TRBV2; j_gene: TRBJ1-4; CDR3aa: CASSVSGVDEKLFF
v_gene: TRBV6-2/TRBV6-3; j_gene: TRBJ2-1; CDR3aa: CASSSSGLAVTYNEQFF
v_gene: TRBV13; j_gene: TRBJ1-5; CDR3aa: CASSLGLDKHNQPQHF
v_gene: TRBV11-2; j_gene: TRBJ2-5; CDR3aa: CASRTWGRQAKETQYF
v_gene: TRBV2; j_gene: TRBJ1-1; CDR3aa: CASSEKTGSKAFF
v_gene: TRBV7-9; j_gene: TRBJ2-5; CDR3aa: CASSFFGGRETQYF
v_gene: TRBV6-1; j_gene: TRBJ2-7; CDR3aa: CASRPTDRGKTGEQYF
v_gene: TRBV2; j_gene: TRBJ2-2; CDR3aa: CALSGPNTGELFF
v_gene: TRBV28; j_gene: TRBJ1-2; CDR3aa: CASSSLTGGNYGYTF
v_gene: TRBV5-1; j_gene: TRBJ1-2; CDR3aa: CASSLVRGHGVGYTF
v_gene: TRBV6-1; j_gene: TRBJ1-2; CDR3aa: CASSEAGGYTF
v_gene: TRBV18; j_gene: TRBJ2-5; CDR3aa: CASSLEPGLAGETQYF
v_gene: TRBV7-2; j_gene: TRBJ2-7; CDR3aa: CASSFRPSLGYEQYF
v_gene: TRBV18; j_gene: TRBJ1-2; CDR3aa: CASSEGPGYGYTF
v_gene: TRBV13; j_gene: TRBJ2-7; CDR3aa: CASSPTGRLTYEQYF